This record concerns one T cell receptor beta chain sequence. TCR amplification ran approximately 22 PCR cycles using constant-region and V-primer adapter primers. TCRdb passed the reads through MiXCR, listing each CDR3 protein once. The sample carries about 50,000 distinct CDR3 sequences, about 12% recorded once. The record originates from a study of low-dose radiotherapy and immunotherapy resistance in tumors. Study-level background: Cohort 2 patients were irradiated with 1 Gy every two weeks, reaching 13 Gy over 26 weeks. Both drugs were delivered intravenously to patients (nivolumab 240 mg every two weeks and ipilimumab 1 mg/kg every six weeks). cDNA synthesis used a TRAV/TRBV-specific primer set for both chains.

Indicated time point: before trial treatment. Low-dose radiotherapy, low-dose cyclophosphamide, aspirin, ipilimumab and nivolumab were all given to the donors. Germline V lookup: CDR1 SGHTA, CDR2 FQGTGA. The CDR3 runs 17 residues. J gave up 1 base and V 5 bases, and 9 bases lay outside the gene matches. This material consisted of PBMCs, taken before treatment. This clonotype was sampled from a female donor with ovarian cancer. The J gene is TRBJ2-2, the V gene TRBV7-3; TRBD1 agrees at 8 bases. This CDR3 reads CASSLTGGRGNTGELFF. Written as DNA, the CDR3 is TGTGCCAGCAGCCTCACAGGGGGTCGGGGGAACACCGGGGAGCTGTTTTTT.